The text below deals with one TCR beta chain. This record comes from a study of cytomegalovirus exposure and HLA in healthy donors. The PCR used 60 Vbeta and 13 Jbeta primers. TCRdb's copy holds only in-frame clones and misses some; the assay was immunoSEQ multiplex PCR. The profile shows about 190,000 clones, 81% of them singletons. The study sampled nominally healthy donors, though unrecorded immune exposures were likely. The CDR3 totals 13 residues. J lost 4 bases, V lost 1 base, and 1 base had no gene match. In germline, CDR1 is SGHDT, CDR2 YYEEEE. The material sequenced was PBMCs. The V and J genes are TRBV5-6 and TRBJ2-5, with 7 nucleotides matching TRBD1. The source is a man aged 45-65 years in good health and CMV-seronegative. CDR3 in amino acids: CASSLTGAETQYF. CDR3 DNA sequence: TGTGCCAGCAGCTTGACAGGGGCAGAGACCCAGTACTTC.